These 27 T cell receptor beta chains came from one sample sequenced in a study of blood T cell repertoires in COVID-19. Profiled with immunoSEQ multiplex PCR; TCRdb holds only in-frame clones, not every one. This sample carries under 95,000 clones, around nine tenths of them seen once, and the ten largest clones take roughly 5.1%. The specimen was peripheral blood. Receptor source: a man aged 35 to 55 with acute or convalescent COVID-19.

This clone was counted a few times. The CDR3 coding sequence is TGCGCCAGCAGTGAGTCTTTACCGGGACAGGGGACCTACGAGCAGTACTTC. This gives the protein CASSESLPGQGTYEQYF. V and J are TRBV10-1 and TRBJ2-7; 10 bases agree with TRBD1. The CDR3 has 17 residues. Germline CDR1 and CDR2: WNHNN and SYGVQD (reference sequence). Trimming removed 0 bases from V and 2 bases from J; junction bases left unmatched: 7.

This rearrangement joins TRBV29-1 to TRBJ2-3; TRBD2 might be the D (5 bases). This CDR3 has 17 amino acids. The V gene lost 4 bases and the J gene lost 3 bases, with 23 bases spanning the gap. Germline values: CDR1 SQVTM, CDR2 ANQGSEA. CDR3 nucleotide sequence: TGCAGCGTTGGCCCCGGGGTCCACTCGCCAAGGACAGATACGCAGTATTTT. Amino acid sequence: CSVGPGVHSPRTDTQYF.

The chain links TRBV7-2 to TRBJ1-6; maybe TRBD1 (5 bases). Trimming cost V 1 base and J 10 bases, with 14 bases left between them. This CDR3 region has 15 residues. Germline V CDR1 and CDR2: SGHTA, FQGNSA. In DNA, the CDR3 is TGTGCCAGCAGCTTAGATGGGGGAGGTAGCTCACCCCTCCACTTT. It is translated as CASSLDGGGSSPLHF. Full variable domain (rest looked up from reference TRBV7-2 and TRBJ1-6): GAGVSQSPSNKVTEKGKDVELRCDPISGHTALYWYRQSLGQGLEFLIYFQGNSAPDKSGLPSDRFSAERTGGSVSTLTIQRTQQEDSAVYLCASSLDGGGSSPLHFGNGTRLTVT.

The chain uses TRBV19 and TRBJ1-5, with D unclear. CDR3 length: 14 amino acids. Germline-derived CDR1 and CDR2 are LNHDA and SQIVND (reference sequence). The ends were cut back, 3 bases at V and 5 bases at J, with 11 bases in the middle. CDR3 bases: TGTGCCAGTAGTATCGGGGATTGGTATCAGCCCCAGCATTTT. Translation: CASSIGDWYQPQHF.

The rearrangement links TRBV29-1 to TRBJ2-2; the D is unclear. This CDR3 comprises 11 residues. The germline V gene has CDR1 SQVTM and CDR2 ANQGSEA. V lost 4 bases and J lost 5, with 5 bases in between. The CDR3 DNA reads TGCAGCGTTGGTCATACCGGGGAGCTGTTTTTT. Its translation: CSVGHTGELFF.

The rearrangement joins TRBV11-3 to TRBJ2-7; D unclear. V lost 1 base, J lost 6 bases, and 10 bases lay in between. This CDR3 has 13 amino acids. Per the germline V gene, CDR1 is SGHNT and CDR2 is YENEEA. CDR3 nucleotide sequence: TGTGCCAGCAGCTTAGGGGCCGCTTCCGAGCAGTACTTC. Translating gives CASSLGAASEQYF.

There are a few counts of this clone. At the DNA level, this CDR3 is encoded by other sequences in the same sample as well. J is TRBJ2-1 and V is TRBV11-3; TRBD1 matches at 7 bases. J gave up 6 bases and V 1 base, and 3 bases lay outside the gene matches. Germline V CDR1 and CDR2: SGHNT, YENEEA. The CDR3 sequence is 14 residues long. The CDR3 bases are TGTGCCAGCAGCTTAGCCTCAGGGGGCAATGAGCAGTTCTTC. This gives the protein CASSLASGGNEQFF.

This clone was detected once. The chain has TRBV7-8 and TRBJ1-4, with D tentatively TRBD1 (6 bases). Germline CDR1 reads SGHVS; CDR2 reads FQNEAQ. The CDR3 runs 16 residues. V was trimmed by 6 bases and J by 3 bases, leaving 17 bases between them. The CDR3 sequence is CASRKTGVSANEKLFF. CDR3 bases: TGTGCCAGCAGGAAGACAGGCGTTTCCGCTAATGAAAAACTGTTTTTT.

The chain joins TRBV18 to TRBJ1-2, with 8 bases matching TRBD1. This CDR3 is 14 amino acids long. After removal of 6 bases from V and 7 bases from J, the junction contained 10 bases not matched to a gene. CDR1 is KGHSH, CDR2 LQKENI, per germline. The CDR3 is CASSVPGQASGYTF. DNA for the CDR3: TGTGCCAGCTCCGTACCGGGACAGGCTAGTGGCTACACCTTC. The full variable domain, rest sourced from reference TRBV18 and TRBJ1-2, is NAGVMQNPRHLVRRRGQEARLRCSPMKGHSHVYWYRQLPEEGLKFMVYLQKENIIDESGMPKERFSAEFPKEGPSILRIQQVVRGDSAAYFCASSVPGQASGYTFGSGTRLTVV.

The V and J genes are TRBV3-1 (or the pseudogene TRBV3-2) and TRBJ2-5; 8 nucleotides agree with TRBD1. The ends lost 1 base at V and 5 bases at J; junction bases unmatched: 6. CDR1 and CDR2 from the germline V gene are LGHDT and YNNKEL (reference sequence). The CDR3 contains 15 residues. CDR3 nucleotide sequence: TGTGCCAGCAGCCAAGGGGACAGGAGGGAGGAGACCCAGTACTTC. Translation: CASSQGDRREETQYF.

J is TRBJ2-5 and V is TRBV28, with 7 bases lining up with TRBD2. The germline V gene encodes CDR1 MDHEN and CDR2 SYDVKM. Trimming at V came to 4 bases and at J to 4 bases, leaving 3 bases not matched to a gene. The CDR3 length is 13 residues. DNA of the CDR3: TGTGCCAGCAGTTCGGGAGGCCTAGAGACCCAGTACTTC. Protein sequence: CASSSGGLETQYF.

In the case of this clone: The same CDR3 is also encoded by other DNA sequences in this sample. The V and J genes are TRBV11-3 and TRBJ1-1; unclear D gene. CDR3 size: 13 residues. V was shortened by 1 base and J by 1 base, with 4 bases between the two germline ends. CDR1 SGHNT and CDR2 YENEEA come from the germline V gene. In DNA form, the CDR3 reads TGTGCCAGCAGCTTAGGTCGGAACACTGAAGCTTTCTTT. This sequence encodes CASSLGRNTEAFF. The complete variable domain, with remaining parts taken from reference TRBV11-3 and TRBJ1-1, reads EAGVVQSPRYKIIEKKQPVAFWCNPISGHNTLYWYLQNLGQGPELLIRYENEEAVDDSQLPKDRFSAERLKGVDSTLKIQPAELGDSAVYLCASSLGRNTEAFFGQGTRLTVV.

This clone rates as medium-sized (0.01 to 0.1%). The CDR3 DNA reads as TGTGCCAGCAGTTTCGACAGGGGTAACACCGGGGAGCTGTTTTTT. Translation: CASSFDRGNTGELFF. The chain combines TRBV27 with TRBJ2-2; 8 bases line up with TRBD1. V lost 3 bases to trimming and J lost 2 bases; unmatched junction nucleotides: 2. CDR1 MNHEY and CDR2 SMNVEV come from the germline V gene (reference sequence). This CDR3 has 15 residues.

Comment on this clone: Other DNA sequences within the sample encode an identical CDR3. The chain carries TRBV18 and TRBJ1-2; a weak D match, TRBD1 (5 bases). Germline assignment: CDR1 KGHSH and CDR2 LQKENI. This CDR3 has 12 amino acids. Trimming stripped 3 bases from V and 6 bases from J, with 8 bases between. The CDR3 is CASSPGGDGYTF. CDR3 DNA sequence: TGTGCCAGCTCACCCGGGGGGGATGGCTACACCTTC. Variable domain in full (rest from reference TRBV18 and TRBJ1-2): NAGVMQNPRHLVRRRGQEARLRCSPMKGHSHVYWYRQLPEEGLKFMVYLQKENIIDESGMPKERFSAEFPKEGPSILRIQQVVRGDSAAYFCASSPGGDGYTFGSGTRLTVV.

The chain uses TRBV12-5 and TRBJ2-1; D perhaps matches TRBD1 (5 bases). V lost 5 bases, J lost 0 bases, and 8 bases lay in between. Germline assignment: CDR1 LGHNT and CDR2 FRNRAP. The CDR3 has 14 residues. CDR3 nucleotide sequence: TGTGCTAGTGGTCTAGACAGCTCCTACAATGAGCAGTTCTTC. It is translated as CASGLDSSYNEQFF.

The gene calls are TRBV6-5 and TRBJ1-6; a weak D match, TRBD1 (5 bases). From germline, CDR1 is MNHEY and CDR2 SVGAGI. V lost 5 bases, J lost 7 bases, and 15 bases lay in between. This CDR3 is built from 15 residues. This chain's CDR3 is CASSRDSRANSPLHF. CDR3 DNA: TGTGCCAGCAGTCGTGACAGTCGAGCGAATTCACCCCTCCACTTT.

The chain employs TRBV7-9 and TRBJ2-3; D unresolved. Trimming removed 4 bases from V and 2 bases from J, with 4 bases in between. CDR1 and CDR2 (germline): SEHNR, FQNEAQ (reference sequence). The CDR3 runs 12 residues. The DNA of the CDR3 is TGTGCCAGCAGCTACTACACAGATACGCAGTATTTT. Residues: CASSYYTDTQYF.

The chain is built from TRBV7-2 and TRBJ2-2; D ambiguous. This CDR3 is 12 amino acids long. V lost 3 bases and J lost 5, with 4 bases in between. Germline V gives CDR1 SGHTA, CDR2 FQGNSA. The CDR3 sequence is CASSFSTGELFF. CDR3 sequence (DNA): TGTGCCAGCAGCTTTTCGACCGGGGAGCTGTTTTTT.

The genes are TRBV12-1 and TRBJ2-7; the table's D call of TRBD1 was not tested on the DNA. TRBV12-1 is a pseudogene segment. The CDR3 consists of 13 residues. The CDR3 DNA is TGTGCCAGCAGCCCCCAGGGAACCTACGAGCAGTACTTC. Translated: CASSPQGTYEQYF.

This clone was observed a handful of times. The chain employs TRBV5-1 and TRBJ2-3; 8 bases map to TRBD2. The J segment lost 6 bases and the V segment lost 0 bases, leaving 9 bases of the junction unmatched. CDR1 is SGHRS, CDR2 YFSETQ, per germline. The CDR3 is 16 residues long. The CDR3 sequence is CASSLGTGGPLDTQYF. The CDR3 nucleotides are TGCGCCAGCAGCTTGGGTACGGGAGGGCCGTTGGATACGCAGTATTTT.

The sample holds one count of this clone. CDR3: CASSLSTNEKLFF. CDR3 DNA sequence: TGTGCCAGCAGTTTATCGACTAATGAAAAACTGTTTTTT. The rearrangement uses TRBV12-3 or TRBV12-4 and TRBJ1-4; D call uncertain. The V and J ends lost 2 bases and 2 bases respectively, with 3 bases between them. The CDR3 has 13 amino acids.

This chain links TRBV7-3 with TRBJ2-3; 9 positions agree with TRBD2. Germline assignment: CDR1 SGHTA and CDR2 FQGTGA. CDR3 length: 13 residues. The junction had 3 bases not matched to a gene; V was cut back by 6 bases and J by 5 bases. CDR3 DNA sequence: TGTGCCAGCAGACTTAGCGGGGGAGATACGCAGTATTTT. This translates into CASRLSGGDTQYF.

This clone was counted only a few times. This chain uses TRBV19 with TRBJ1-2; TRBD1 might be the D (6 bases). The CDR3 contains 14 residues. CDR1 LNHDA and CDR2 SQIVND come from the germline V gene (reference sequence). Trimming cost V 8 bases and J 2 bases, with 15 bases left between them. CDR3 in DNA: TGTGCCAGTTCGGGGGGTCAGGGGAACTATGGCTACACCTTC. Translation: CASSGGQGNYGYTF.

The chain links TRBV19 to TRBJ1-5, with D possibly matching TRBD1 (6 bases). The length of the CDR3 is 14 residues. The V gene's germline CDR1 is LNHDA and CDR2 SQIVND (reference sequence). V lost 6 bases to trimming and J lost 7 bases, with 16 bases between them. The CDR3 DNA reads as TGTGCCAGTAGGGTCGGCGGGGGCCGGCAGCCCCAGCATTTT. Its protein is CASRVGGGRQPQHF.

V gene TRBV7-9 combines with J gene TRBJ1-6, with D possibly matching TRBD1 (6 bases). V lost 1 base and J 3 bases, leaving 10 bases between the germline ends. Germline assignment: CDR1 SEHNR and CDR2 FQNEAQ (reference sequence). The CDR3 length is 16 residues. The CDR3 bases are TGTGCCAGCAGCTTAGGCCGGGACAACTATAATTCACCCCTCCACTTT. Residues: CASSLGRDNYNSPLHF. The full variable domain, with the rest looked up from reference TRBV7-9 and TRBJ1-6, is DTGVSQNPRHKITKRGQNVTFRCDPISEHNRLYWYRQTLGQGPEFLTYFQNEAQLEKSRLLSDRFSAERPKGSFSTLEIQRTEQGDSAMYLCASSLGRDNYNSPLHFGNGTRLTVT.

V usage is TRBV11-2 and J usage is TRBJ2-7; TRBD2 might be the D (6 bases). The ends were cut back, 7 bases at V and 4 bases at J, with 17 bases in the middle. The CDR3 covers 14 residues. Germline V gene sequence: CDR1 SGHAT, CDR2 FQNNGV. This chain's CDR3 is CASMNRPGRYEQYF. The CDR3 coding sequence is TGTGCCAGCATGAACAGGCCAGGGAGGTACGAGCAGTACTTC.

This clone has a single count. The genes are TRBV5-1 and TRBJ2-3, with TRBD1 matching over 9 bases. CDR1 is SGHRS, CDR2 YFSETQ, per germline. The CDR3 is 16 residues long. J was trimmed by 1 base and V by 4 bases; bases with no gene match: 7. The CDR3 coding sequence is TGCGCCAGCAGCCCGGACAGGGGTCGGGGCACAGATACGCAGTATTTT. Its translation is CASSPDRGRGTDTQYF.